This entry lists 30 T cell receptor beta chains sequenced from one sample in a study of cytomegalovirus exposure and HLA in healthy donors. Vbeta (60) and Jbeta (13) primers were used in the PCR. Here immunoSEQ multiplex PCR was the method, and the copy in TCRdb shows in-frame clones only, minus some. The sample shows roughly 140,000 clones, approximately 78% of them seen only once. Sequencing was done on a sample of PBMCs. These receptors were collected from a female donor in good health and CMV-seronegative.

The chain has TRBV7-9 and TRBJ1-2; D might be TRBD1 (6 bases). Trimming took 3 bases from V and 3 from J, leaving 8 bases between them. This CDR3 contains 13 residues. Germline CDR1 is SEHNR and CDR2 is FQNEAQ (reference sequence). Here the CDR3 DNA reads TGTGCCAGCAGCTTGGGGACACACTATGGCTACACCTTC. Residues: CASSLGTHYGYTF.

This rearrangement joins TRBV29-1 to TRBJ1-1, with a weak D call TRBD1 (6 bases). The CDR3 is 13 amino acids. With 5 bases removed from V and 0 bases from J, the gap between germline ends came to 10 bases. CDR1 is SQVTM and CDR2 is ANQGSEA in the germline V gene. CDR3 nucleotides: TGCAGCGTTACGGGACAACTGAACACTGAAGCTTTCTTT. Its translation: CSVTGQLNTEAFF.

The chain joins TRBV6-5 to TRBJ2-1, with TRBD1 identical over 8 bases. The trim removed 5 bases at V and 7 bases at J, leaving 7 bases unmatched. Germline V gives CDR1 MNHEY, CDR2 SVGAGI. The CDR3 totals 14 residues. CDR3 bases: TGTGCCAGCAGTCTCCGGGACAGGCAAAATGAGCAGTTCTTC. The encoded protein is CASSLRDRQNEQFF.

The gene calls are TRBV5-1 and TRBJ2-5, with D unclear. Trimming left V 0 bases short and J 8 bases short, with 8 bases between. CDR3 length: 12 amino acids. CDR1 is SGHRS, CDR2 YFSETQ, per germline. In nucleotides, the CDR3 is TGCGCCAGCAGCTTGGGCAGTCAAACCCAGTACTTC. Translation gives CASSLGSQTQYF.

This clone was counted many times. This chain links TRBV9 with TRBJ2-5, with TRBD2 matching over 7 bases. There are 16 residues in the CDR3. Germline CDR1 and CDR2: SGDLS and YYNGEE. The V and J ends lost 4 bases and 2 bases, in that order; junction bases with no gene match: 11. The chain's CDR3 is CASSPRGLAAQETQYF. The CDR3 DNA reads TGTGCCAGCAGCCCCAGAGGCCTAGCGGCTCAAGAGACCCAGTACTTC.

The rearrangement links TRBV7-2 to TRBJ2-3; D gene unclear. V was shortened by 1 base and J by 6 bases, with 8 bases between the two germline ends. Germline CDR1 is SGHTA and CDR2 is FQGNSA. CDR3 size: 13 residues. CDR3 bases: TGTGCCAGCAGCTTAGGTCCGTCTGATACGCAGTATTTT. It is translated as CASSLGPSDTQYF.

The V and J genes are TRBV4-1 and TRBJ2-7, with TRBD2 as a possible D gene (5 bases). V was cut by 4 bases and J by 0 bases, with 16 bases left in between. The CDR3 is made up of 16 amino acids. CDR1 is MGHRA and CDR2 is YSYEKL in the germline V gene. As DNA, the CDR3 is TGCGCCAGCAGCCTAAAAAATAGCGCCCACTCCTACGAGCAGTACTTC. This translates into CASSLKNSAHSYEQYF.

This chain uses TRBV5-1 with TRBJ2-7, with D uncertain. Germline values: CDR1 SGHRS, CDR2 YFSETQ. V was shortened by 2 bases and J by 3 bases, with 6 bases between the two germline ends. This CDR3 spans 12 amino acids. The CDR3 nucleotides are TGCGCCAGCAGCTTAGTCGGCTACGAGCAGTACTTC. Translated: CASSLVGYEQYF.

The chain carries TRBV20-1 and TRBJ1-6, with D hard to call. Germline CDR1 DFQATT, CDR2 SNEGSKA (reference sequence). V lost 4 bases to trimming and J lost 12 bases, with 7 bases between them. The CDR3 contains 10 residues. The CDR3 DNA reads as TGCAGTGCTACCGGGGTACCCCTCCACTTT. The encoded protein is CSATGVPLHF.

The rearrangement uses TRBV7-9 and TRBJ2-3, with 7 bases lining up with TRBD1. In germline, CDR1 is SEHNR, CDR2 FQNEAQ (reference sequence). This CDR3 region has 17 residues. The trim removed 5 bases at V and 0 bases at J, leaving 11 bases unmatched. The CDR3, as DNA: TGTGCCAGCAGCCCGCGCAGGGACAGAGTAAGCACAGATACGCAGTATTTT. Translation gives CASSPRRDRVSTDTQYF.

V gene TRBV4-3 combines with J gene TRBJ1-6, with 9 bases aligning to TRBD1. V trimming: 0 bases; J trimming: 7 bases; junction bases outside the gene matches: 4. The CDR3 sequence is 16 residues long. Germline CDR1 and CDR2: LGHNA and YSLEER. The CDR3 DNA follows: TGCGCCAGCAGCCAAGATCGAGGGACAGGGAATTCACCCCTCCACTTT. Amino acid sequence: CASSQDRGTGNSPLHF.

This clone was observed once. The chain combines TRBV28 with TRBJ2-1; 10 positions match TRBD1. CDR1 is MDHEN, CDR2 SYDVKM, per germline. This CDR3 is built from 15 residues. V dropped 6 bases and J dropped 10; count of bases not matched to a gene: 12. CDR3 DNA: TGTGCCAGCAGGCCAAGTCCCGGGACAGGGGTCGAGCAGTTCTTC. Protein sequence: CASRPSPGTGVEQFF.

The CDR3 loop reads CASTRERGTEAFF. CDR3 in DNA: TGTGCCAGCACGCGGGAACGGGGCACTGAAGCTTTCTTT. The rearrangement uses TRBV6-1 and TRBJ1-1, with D unclear. Trimming removed 7 bases from V and 4 bases from J, with 13 bases in between. CDR1 is MNHNS and CDR2 is SASEGT in the germline V gene. The CDR3 loop spans 13 amino acids.

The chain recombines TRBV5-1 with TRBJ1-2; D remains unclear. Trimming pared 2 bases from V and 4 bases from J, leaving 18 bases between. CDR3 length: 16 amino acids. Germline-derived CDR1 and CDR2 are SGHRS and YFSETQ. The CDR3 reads CASSLLRDSSGYGYTF. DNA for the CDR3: TGCGCCAGCAGCTTATTACGAGATTCCTCCGGCTATGGCTACACCTTC.

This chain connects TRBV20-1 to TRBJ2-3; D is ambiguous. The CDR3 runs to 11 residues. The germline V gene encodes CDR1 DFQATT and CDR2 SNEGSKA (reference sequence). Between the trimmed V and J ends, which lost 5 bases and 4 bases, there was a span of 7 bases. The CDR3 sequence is CSALYSDTQYF. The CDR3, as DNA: TGCAGTGCTTTGTATTCAGATACGCAGTATTTT.

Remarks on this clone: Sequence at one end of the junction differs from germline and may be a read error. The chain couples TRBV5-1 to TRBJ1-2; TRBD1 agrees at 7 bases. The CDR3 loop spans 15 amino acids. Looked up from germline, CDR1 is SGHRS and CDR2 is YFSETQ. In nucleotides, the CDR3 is TGCGCCAGCAGCTTGTTGCCGGACAGGAACTATGGCTACCCCTTC. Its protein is CASSLLPDRNYGYPF.

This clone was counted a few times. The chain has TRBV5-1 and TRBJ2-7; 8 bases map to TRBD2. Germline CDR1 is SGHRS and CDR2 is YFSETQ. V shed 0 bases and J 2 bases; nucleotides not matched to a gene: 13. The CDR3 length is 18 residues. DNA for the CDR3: TGCGCCAGCAGCTTGGTCGGGAGGGATGTGGGACCAACCTACGAGCAGTACTTC. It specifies CASSLVGRDVGPTYEQYF. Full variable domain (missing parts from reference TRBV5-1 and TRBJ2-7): KAGVTQTPRYLIKTRGQQVTLSCSPISGHRSVSWYQQTPGQGLQFLFEYFSETQRNKGNFPGRFSGRQFSNSRSEMNVSTLELGDSALYLCASSLVGRDVGPTYEQYFGPGTRLTVT.

Here the CDR3 DNA reads TGTGCCAGCAGTGGTTGGACACTCGGGACCGGGGAGCTGTTTTTT. It yields the protein CASSGWTLGTGELFF. The V call is TRBV6-1, the J call TRBJ2-2; the D gene is possibly TRBD1 (5 bases). CDR1 and CDR2 (germline): MNHNS, SASEGT. V dropped 4 bases and J dropped 5 bases, with 14 bases sitting between them. The CDR3 spans 15 residues.

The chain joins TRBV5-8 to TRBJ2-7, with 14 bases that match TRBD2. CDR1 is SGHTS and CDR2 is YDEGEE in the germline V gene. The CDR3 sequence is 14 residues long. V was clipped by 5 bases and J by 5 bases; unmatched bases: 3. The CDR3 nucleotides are TGTGCCAGCAGTGGGACTAGCGGGAGTAACGAGCAGTACTTC. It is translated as CASSGTSGSNEQYF.

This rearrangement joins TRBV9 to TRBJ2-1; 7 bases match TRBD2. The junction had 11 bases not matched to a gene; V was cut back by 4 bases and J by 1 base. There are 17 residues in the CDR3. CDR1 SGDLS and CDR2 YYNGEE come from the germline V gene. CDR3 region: CASSPRGVGSSYNEQFF. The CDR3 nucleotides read TGTGCCAGCAGCCCCCGGGGGGTTGGGAGTTCCTACAATGAGCAGTTCTTC.

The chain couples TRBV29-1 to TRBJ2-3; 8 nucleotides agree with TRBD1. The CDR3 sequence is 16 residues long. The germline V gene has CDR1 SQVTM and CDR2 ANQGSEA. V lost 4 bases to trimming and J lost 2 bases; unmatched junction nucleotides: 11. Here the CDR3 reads CSVVGGGRGPTDTQYF. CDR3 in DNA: TGCAGCGTTGTAGGGGGAGGCAGGGGGCCCACAGATACGCAGTATTTT.

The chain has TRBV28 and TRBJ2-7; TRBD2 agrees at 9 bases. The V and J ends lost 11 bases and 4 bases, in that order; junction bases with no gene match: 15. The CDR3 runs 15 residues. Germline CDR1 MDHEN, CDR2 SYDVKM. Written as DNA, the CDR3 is TGTGCCGGGTCGGGGGGTAGCGGGGGCGGTTACGAGCAGTACTTC. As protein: CAGSGGSGGGYEQYF.

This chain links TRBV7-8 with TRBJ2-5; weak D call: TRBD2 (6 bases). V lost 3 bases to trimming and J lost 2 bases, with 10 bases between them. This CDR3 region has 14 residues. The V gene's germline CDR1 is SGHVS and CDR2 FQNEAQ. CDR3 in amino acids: CASSFRRVQETQYF. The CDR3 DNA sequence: TGTGCCAGCAGCTTTAGGAGGGTTCAAGAGACCCAGTACTTC.

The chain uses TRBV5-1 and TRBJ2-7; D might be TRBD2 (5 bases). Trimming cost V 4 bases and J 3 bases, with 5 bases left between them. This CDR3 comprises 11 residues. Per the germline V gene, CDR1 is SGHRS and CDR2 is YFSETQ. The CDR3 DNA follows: TGCGCCAGCAGCGAGGGCTACGAGCAGTACTTC. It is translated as CASSEGYEQYF.

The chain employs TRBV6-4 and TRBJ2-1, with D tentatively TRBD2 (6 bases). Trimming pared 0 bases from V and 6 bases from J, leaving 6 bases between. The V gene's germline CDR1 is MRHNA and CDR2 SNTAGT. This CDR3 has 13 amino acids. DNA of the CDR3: TGTGCCAGCAGTGACTCGGAGGGCAATGAGCAGTTCTTC. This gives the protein CASSDSEGNEQFF.

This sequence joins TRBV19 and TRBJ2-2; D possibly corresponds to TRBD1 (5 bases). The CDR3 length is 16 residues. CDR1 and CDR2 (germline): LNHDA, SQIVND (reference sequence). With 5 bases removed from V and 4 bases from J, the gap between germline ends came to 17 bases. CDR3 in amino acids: CASSPPGRVGTGELFF. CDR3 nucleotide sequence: TGTGCCAGTAGTCCCCCGGGCAGGGTTGGCACCGGGGAGCTGTTTTTT. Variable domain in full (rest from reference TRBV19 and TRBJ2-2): DGGITQSPKYLFRKEGQNVTLSCEQNLNHDAMYWYRQDPGQGLRLIYYSQIVNDFQKGDIAEGYSVSREKKESFPLTVTSAQKNPTAFYLCASSPPGRVGTGELFFGEGSRLTVL.

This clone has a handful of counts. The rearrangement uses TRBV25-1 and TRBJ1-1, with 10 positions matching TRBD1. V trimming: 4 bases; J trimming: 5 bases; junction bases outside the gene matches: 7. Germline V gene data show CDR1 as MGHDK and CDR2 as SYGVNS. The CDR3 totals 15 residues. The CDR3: CASSGGTGASTEAFF. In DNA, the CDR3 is TGTGCCAGCAGTGGGGGGACAGGGGCGAGTACTGAAGCTTTCTTT.

CDR3 residues: CASSLGDNRQRYGYTF. The CDR3 bases are TGCGCCAGCAGCTTGGGTGACAACAGGCAGAGATATGGCTACACCTTC. The J gene is TRBJ1-2, the V gene TRBV5-1, with a tentative D call TRBD1 (5 bases). Germline V gene data show CDR1 as SGHRS and CDR2 as YFSETQ. The CDR3 covers 16 residues. Deletions cut 0 bases from V and 5 bases from J, with 17 bases between.

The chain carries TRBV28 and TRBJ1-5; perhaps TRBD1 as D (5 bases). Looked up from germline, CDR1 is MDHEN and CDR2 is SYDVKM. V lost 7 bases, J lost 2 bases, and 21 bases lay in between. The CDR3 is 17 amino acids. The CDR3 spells CASNRRAAGGGNQPQHF. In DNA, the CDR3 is TGTGCCAGCAACAGGAGGGCAGCTGGAGGGGGCAATCAGCCCCAGCATTTT.

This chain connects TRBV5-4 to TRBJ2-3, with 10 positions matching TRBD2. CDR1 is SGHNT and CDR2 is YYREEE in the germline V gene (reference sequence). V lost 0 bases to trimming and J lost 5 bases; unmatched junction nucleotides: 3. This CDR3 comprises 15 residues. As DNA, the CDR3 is TGTGCCAGCAGCTTGGCGGCTAGCGGGGGAGATACGCAGTATTTT. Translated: CASSLAASGGDTQYF.